This section outlines one T cell receptor (beta chain) sequence together with its context. It lacks a known antigen. Per-nucleotide qualities are absent, and no much larger clonotype sits a single base away. These data are taken from a study of shared clonotypes between healthy human individuals (dated by TCRdb to the early 2020s). Describing the broader study: The cohort comprised two women and a few men aged 18 to 49 years. The study deeply sequenced blood TCR repertoires of about 5 healthy adults to estimate repertoire size and the extent of clonotype sharing between individuals. To increase sequencing depth and limit assay-specific biases, different laboratories used diverse techniques to prepare libraries and sequence TCR repertoires. For each donor, CD4 naive and CD4 memory were each given three plates, CD8 naive was given two plates, and CD8 memory was given one plate. Per donor, leukapheresis produced somewhere between about 0.9 and 10 billion PBMCs.

Donors were healthy HIV-negative adults with no recently reported acute infections or vaccinations. All donors were Caucasian adults living in Nashville, Tennessee, USA. CD4+ T cells were enriched by magnetic negative selection; naive cells were then positively selected on CD45RA, and the negative fraction formed the memory subset. Blood was collected by leukapheresis, and PBMCs were isolated by Ficoll-Histopaque density gradient centrifugation and then cryopreserved in liquid nitrogen vapor phase. Analytical flow cytometry was used to check the purity and quantity of each magnetically sorted T cell population. From each sorted fraction, genomic DNA was isolated and quantified by UV absorbance on a Nanodrop 2000c. What the research found in general, with its limitations: Even with the large sequencing depth, rarefaction of the sorted-subset datasets indicated that sequencing was incomplete. Only blood was sampled, and tissue TCR repertoires likely differ from those in blood. Pairwise subsampling indicated that sequencing depth was expected to affect the degree of clonotype sharing among donors. Across a few donors, approximately 5% of naive CD4, roughly 3.3% of naive CD8, roughly 2.3% of memory CD4, and approximately 0.42% of memory CD8 clonotypes were shared. The small number of donors limited the genetic and exposure-history diversity represented. Clonotypes shared by all four sorted-subset donors showed higher generation probabilities than non-shared clonotypes. Larger estimated clonotype richness was generally found for naive subsets than for memory subsets.

TCR CDR3 regions were amplified from genomic DNA by multiplex PCR using the deep immunoSEQ assay. Genomic DNA extracted from each cell subset was distributed evenly over all wells of several immunoSEQ 96-well plates, and each plate served as one replicate. Each replicate PCR for sorted subsets received around 200 ng genomic DNA, equal to tens of thousands of T cell genomes. The purified libraries were quantified using a Qubit 3.0 fluorometer, sized with a Bioanalyzer 2100, and then quantified again using the KAPA Library Quantification kit. Each immunoSEQ 96-well plate was sequenced on its own single-read 150-cycle Illumina NextSeq 550 flow cell. On the authors' methods: Because only junctional sequences without quality scores were contained in the immunoSEQ output, filtering matching that applied to full-length reads could not be performed. Sequences were annotated with PyIR, a Python wrapper for IgBLAST v1.9, and V/J genes and CDR3 were assigned using IMGT germline references. Reads with weak V/J assignments (E-value above 1e-6), missing CDR3, stop codons, out-of-frame junctions, or ambiguous translated residues were removed. V3J clonotypes were defined by identical inferred V gene, J gene, and CDR3 amino acid sequence. Percentage overlap between repertoires was calculated by dividing the number of shared unique clonotypes by the size of the smaller repertoire. Repertoire richness was assessed with RTK rarefaction, the Chao1 estimator, and Recon v2.1 estimates of unobserved clonotypes. Generation probabilities were computed with OLGA for all TCRbeta clonotypes obtained by the gDNA method from several donors. TCRdb holds this immuneACCESS table with in-frame rearrangements only. Some clones are missing; in checked studies, unresolved V genes explain under half, and the rest has no known cause. V and J calls and clone size follow that table, whereas D and trimming were derived from the DNA. For this sample there are some 1.5 million clones; roughly 97% appear just once. The ten largest clones add up to over 1% of the sample.

Sequenced input: naive CD4+ T cells sorted from blood. The cell subset or site label for this specimen denotes: CD45RA+ positively selected. This TCR was recovered from a man younger than 40 in good health.

The DNA sequence reads TGTGCCAGTAGTATATGGAAGGGTCTCTCCTACGAGCAGTACTTC. This encodes CASSIWKGLSYEQYF. The rearranged segments are TRBV19 and TRBJ2-7; confidence is insufficient to name the D gene. V loses 2 bases, J loses 0 bases, and the germline ends lie 11 bases apart. Reading the germline V gene (reference sequence) gives CDR1 LNHDA and CDR2 SQIVND. There are 15 amino acids in the CDR3, from cysteine to phenylalanine inclusive. The entry retains the CDR3 DNA only, 45 bases that are in frame from base 1.